In its sample, the clone carrying this T cell receptor (beta chain) was seen a few times. Its antigen is unknown. The sample comes from a study of T cells in localized non-small cell lung cancer. Findings of the study overall: The study linked higher blood T cell density to longer overall survival. A median around 57 of the top 100 tumor clones appeared in adjacent lung. Multi-region tumor sequencing was not done, so intratumor heterogeneity could not be excluded. Uninvolved nearby lung showed the greatest T cell clonality, exceeding that found in tumor.

The CDR3 totals 15 residues. V shed 7 bases, J shed 7 bases, and the junction held 7 bases outside the gene matches. Germline values: CDR1 LNHDA, CDR2 SQIVND (reference sequence). Here immunoSEQ multiplex PCR was the method, and the copy in TCRdb shows in-frame clones only, minus some. This table has thousands of clones, around a quarter appearing once. The sequence was collected from a woman aged 35-70 years with stage I lung adenocarcinoma. The source was lung tumor tissue, collected before any cancer treatment. The chain couples TRBV19 to TRBJ1-6; 10 bases line up with TRBD1. This CDR3 reads CASNILGQGNSPLHF. The CDR3 DNA reads TGTGCCAGTAACATATTGGGACAGGGGAATTCACCCCTCCACTTT.